This T cell receptor beta chain was sequenced during a study of human T cells and chemical hapten exposure. Study-level points and caveats: Expanded TCRs clustered into significantly more large CDR3 similarity groups than controls, the analysis revealed.

The study used a library that attached unique molecular identifiers to individual cDNA molecules. In TCRdb, the RACE reads were re-called with MiXCR into one record per CDR3 protein. There are approximately 28,000 distinct CDR3 sequences in the sample; 8.5% to 9.5% occur only once, and approximately 7% lies in the top ten. Deletions cut 5 bases from V and 3 bases from J, with 18 bases between. CDR1 and CDR2 from the germline V gene are LGHDT and YNNKEL (reference sequence). The CDR3 loop spans 16 amino acids. In regard to this clonotype: The antigen is undetermined.

Time point given: patch test 2, 6 weeks after DPC sensitization. Treatment described: therapeutic diphenylcyclopropenone sensitization with weekly scalp DPC. Blood draws came before every patch-test application. The receptor was isolated from a man aged 25-40 years with alopecia areata. Some clones in this sample may be carry-over from other donors' samples. The V gene is TRBV3-1, the J gene TRBJ2-3; D might be TRBD2 (7 bases). Material: whole blood, obtained in connection with sensitization to the hapten diphenylcyclopropenone (DPC). The CDR3 loop is CASSKTPRGRTDTQYF. DNA of the CDR3: TGTGCCAGCAGCAAAACCCCGCGGGGGCGAACAGATACGCAGTATTTT.